This T cell receptor (beta chain) stems from a study of OX40 agonist ivuxolimab in advanced cancers. V gave up 6 bases and J gave up 5 bases; unmatched junction bases: 9. The CDR3 is made up of 14 amino acids. Germline V lookup: CDR1 MNHNS, CDR2 SASEGT. TCRdb's table, derived via immunoSEQ multiplex PCR, lists solely in-frame clones and lacks some. The sample holds 25,000 to 30,000 clones, about 86% seen once. This specimen consisted of CD4+ or CD8+ T cells sorted from blood, obtained in a trial of the OX40 agonist ivuxolimab. V usage is TRBV6-1 and J usage is TRBJ2-7; 8 bases are shared with TRBD2. The TCR comes from an adult with an advanced solid tumor such as melanoma, head and neck, liver or kidney cancer. The CDR3 DNA reads TGTGCCAGCAGCGGGGGGGTTTCGAGGCACGAGCAGTACTTC. Its translation is CASSGGVSRHEQYF.